The 23 T cell receptor beta chains reported below all come from one sample, sequenced in a study of siplizumab effects on memory and regulatory T cells. Using immunoSEQ multiplex PCR, the repertoire was profiled, and TCRdb retains in-frame clones only, with some absent. The table includes approximately 50,000 clones, about 93% detected once. Sequenced input: CD8+ T cells sorted from blood. These receptors were collected from a human donor in good health.

The chain has TRBV28 and TRBJ2-2; no reliable D call. Germline CDR1 is MDHEN and CDR2 is SYDVKM. This CDR3 comprises 14 residues. Trimming stripped 4 bases from V and 4 bases from J, with 10 bases between. The CDR3 DNA sequence: TGTGCCAGCAGTTCGTACGGTACCACCGGGGAGCTGTTTTTT. Encoded protein: CASSSYGTTGELFF.

The chain employs TRBV6-5 and TRBJ2-2; D gene ambiguous. V lost 0 bases and J lost 8, with 4 bases in between. The germline CDR1 and CDR2 sequences are MNHEY and SVGAGI. The CDR3 is made up of 12 amino acids. CDR3 protein: CASSYSAGELFF. The DNA for the CDR3 is TGTGCCAGCAGTTACTCTGCTGGGGAGCTGTTTTTT.

In nucleotides, the CDR3 is TGTGCCACAAGCGAAGATACGCAGTATTTT. Its translation is CATSEDTQYF. The chain carries TRBV19 and TRBJ2-3; D is uncertain. The CDR3 is made up of 10 amino acids. Deletions cut 10 bases from V and 5 bases from J, with 7 bases between. Germline lookup yields CDR1 LNHDA and CDR2 SQIVND (reference sequence). Full variable domain (rest looked up from reference TRBV19 and TRBJ2-3): DGGITQSPKYLFRKEGQNVTLSCEQNLNHDAMYWYRQDPGQGLRLIYYSQIVNDFQKGDIAEGYSVSREKKESFPLTVTSAQKNPTAFYLCATSEDTQYFGPGTRLTVL.

The rearrangement links TRBV6-5 to TRBJ2-7; D possibly corresponds to TRBD1 (6 bases). This CDR3 has 14 amino acids. The germline V gene encodes CDR1 MNHEY and CDR2 SVGAGI. Trimming took 6 bases from V and 3 from J, leaving 15 bases between them. The CDR3 loop reads CASSGQPNYYEQYF. Here the CDR3 DNA reads TGTGCCAGCAGCGGACAGCCCAATTACTACGAGCAGTACTTC.

CDR3 in amino acids: CASSQPGRADTEAFF. CDR3 nucleotides: TGTGCCAGCAGCCAACCAGGGAGGGCCGACACTGAAGCTTTCTTT. The V and J genes are TRBV9 and TRBJ1-1, with a tentative D call TRBD1 (5 bases). This CDR3 region has 15 residues. Germline CDR1 is SGDLS and CDR2 is YYNGEE. Trimming stripped 4 bases from V and 3 bases from J, with 16 bases between.

This clone was seen a single time. The rearrangement uses TRBV6-5 and TRBJ2-7; TRBD2 is a possible D gene (6 bases). V shed 6 bases and J shed 1 base, with 16 bases lying between them. The CDR3 is made up of 15 amino acids. Germline V gene data show CDR1 as MNHEY and CDR2 as SVGAGI. The CDR3 is CASSPETGTSYEQYF. The CDR3 bases are TGTGCCAGCAGCCCCGAAACCGGGACTTCCTACGAGCAGTACTTC.

The chain is built from TRBV7-3 and TRBJ2-5; D is perhaps TRBD1 or TRBD2 (5 bases each). CDR1 and CDR2 (germline): SGHTA, FQGTGA. Deletions cut 1 base from V and 4 bases from J, with 13 bases between. The CDR3 runs 15 residues. The CDR3 sequence is CASSLMGTPGETQYF. CDR3 coding DNA: TGTGCCAGCAGCTTAATGGGGACCCCAGGAGAGACCCAGTACTTC. Full variable domain (remainder filled in from reference TRBV7-3 and TRBJ2-5): GAGVSQTPSNKVTEKGKYVELRCDPISGHTALYWYRQSLGQGPEFLIYFQGTGAADDSGLPNDRFFAVRPEGSVSTLKIQRTERGDSAVYLCASSLMGTPGETQYFGPGTRLLVL.

In this sample, this clone turned up once. The chain joins TRBV29-1 to TRBJ2-5, with D possibly matching TRBD2 (5 bases). Germline loops: CDR1 SQVTM, CDR2 ANQGSEA. V gave up 4 bases and J gave up 4 bases, with 10 bases separating them. The CDR3 is 12 amino acids. CDR3 residues: CSVGGRGETQYF. The CDR3 DNA follows: TGCAGCGTTGGTGGACGGGGAGAGACCCAGTACTTC.

The V gene is TRBV9, the J gene TRBJ2-7; 11 bases are a match to TRBD2. The germline CDR1 and CDR2 sequences are SGDLS and YYNGEE. The CDR3 length is 14 residues. V shed 4 bases, J shed 7 bases, and the junction held 7 bases outside the gene matches. CDR3 protein: CASSPLAGGGEQYF. CDR3 sequence (DNA): TGTGCCAGCAGCCCGCTAGCGGGAGGAGGGGAGCAGTACTTC.

This sequence joins TRBV27 and TRBJ2-2; no definite D call. CDR1 and CDR2 from the germline V gene are MNHEY and SMNVEV (reference sequence). Trimming took 5 bases from V and 6 from J, leaving 13 bases between them. CDR3 length equals 14 residues. CDR3 loop: CASSPPVVPGELFF. As DNA, the CDR3 is TGTGCCAGCAGTCCCCCAGTTGTACCCGGGGAGCTGTTTTTT.

V and J are TRBV13 and TRBJ1-5; the match to TRBD1 covers 12 bases. The CDR3 contains 16 residues. V dropped 4 bases and J dropped 7; count of bases not matched to a gene: 8. The germline V gene encodes CDR1 PRHDT and CDR2 FYEKMQ (reference sequence). The CDR3 coding sequence is TGTGCCAGCAGCTATACCGGGACAGGGGGCGGGCAGCCCCAGCATTTT. Translating it yields CASSYTGTGGGQPQHF.

CDR3 sequence (DNA): TGTGCCAGCAGTGAAGGTGGCAGGGATAGATCCGGCTACACCTTC. This gives the protein CASSEGGRDRSGYTF. This chain links TRBV6-1 with TRBJ1-2; possible D gene TRBD1, 5 bases. V was cut by 1 base and J by 8 bases, with 17 bases left in between. The germline V gene has CDR1 MNHNS and CDR2 SASEGT. There are 15 residues in the CDR3.

V usage is TRBV5-6 and J usage is TRBJ2-6; D unclear. The CDR3 has 14 amino acids. The V and J ends lost 2 bases and 0 bases respectively, with 3 bases between them. Per the germline V gene, CDR1 is SGHDT and CDR2 is YYEEEE. DNA of the CDR3: TGTGCCAGCAGCTTTGGCTCTGGGGCCAACGTCCTGACTTTC. Translating gives CASSFGSGANVLTF.

V is TRBV5-6 and J is TRBJ1-1, with D unclear. The germline V and J ends were trimmed by 2 bases and 6 bases, with 11 bases remaining between them. The CDR3 has 13 residues. CDR1 and CDR2 from the germline V gene are SGHDT and YYEEEE. As DNA, the CDR3 is TGTGCCAGCAGCTTTCCCCCGTCGGCTGAAGCTTTCTTT. Translating it yields CASSFPPSAEAFF. The whole variable domain, filled in from reference TRBV5-6 and TRBJ1-1, reads DAGVTQSPTHLIKTRGQQVTLRCSPKSGHDTVSWYQQALGQGPQFIFQYYEEEERQRGNFPDRFSGHQFPNYSSELNVNALLLGDSALYLCASSFPPSAEAFFGQGTRLTVV.

The chain carries TRBV7-9 and TRBJ2-1; 10 nucleotides line up with TRBD2. This CDR3 spans 16 amino acids. Germline CDR1 SEHNR, CDR2 FQNEAQ (reference sequence). V shed 4 bases, J shed 4 bases, and the junction held 7 bases outside the gene matches. The CDR3: CASSSGTSENYNEQFF. In nucleotides, the CDR3 is TGTGCCAGCAGCTCCGGGACTAGCGAAAATTACAATGAGCAGTTCTTC. Looking up the rest from reference TRBV7-9 and TRBJ2-1 gives the full variable domain: DTGVSQNPRHKITKRGQNVTFRCDPISEHNRLYWYRQTLGQGPEFLTYFQNEAQLEKSRLLSDRFSAERPKGSFSTLEIQRTEQGDSAMYLCASSSGTSENYNEQFFGPGTRLTVL.

This chain links TRBV30 with TRBJ1-1; 7 bases are a match to TRBD1. The V and J ends lost 0 bases and 0 bases, in that order; junction bases with no gene match: 10. This CDR3 contains 17 residues. The V gene's germline CDR1 is GTSNPN and CDR2 SVGIG (reference sequence). CDR3 sequence reads: CAWSVRVKGALNTEAFF. The CDR3, as DNA: TGTGCCTGGAGTGTACGAGTTAAGGGGGCCCTGAACACTGAAGCTTTCTTT.

The rearrangement links TRBV4-1 to TRBJ2-1, with TRBD2 matching over 7 bases. V trimming: 3 bases; J trimming: 8 bases; junction bases outside the gene matches: 7. This CDR3 spans 14 amino acids. Germline assignment: CDR1 MGHRA and CDR2 YSYEKL. The CDR3 protein is CASSQWEGGYEQFF. CDR3 nucleotides: TGCGCCAGCAGCCAGTGGGAGGGAGGTTATGAGCAGTTCTTC.

The chain uses TRBV6-1 and TRBJ2-1; no definite D call. Germline V gene sequence: CDR1 MNHNS, CDR2 SASEGT. CDR3 size: 12 residues. Deletions cut 2 bases from V and 8 bases from J, with 7 bases between. The CDR3 DNA follows: TGTGCCAGCAGTGAATTAGTAGATGAGCAGTTCTTC. It yields the protein CASSELVDEQFF.

CDR3 coding DNA: TGTGCCAGCAGTGGGCGTTTCCCCCATGAGCAGTTCTTC. It translates to CASSGRFPHEQFF. V gene TRBV2 combines with J gene TRBJ2-1; D ambiguous. CDR1 SNHLY and CDR2 FYNNEI come from the germline V gene. The CDR3 has 13 amino acids. V lost 4 bases and J 8 bases, leaving 12 bases between the germline ends.

The chain employs TRBV9 and TRBJ2-5; 8 bases are shared with TRBD1. From germline, CDR1 is SGDLS and CDR2 YYNGEE. This CDR3 has 15 amino acids. The V gene end was trimmed by 3 bases and the J gene end by 5 bases; junction bases not matched to a gene: 9. CDR3 in amino acids: CASSGDSGGGETQYF. CDR3 in DNA: TGTGCCAGCAGCGGTGACTCAGGGGGCGGTGAGACCCAGTACTTC.

The chain is built from TRBV9 and TRBJ2-1; D is unclear. Deletions cut 4 bases from V and 6 bases from J, with 23 bases between. The CDR3 runs to 17 residues. Germline CDR1 reads SGDLS; CDR2 reads YYNGEE. The CDR3: CASSKTDDLLSSNEQFF. The CDR3 DNA sequence: TGTGCCAGCAGCAAAACGGACGACCTTCTTTCTAGCAATGAGCAGTTCTTC.

The chain carries TRBV28 and TRBJ2-2, with unresolved D. Germline CDR1 reads MDHEN; CDR2 reads SYDVKM. This CDR3 is 14 amino acids long. The V end was cut by 8 bases, the J end by 7 bases, with 17 bases between. CDR3 protein: CASRGVGLSGELFF. DNA of the CDR3: TGTGCCAGCCGAGGAGTAGGGTTAAGCGGGGAGCTGTTTTTT.

V gene TRBV9 combines with J gene TRBJ2-5; a weak D match, TRBD1 (6 bases). The V and J ends lost 5 bases and 5 bases respectively, with 25 bases between them. The germline V gene has CDR1 SGDLS and CDR2 YYNGEE. This CDR3 has 17 residues. CDR3 amino acids: CASSKGEAGVIVETQYF. The CDR3 nucleotides are TGTGCCAGCAGTAAGGGGGAAGCCGGTGTTATTGTCGAGACCCAGTACTTC.